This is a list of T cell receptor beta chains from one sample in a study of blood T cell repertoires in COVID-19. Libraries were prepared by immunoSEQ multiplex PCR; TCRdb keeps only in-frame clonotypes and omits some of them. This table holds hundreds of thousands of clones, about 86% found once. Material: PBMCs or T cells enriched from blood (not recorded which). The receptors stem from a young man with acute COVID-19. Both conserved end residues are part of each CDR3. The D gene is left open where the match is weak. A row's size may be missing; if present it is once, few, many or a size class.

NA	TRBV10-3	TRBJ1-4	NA	TGTGCCATCTTACTCATTCTTAATGAAAAACTGTTTTTT	CAILLILNEKLFF
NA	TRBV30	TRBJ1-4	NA	TGTGCCTGGAGCTGGGGGGGGGTCTCCCGAGAAAAACTGTTTTTT	CAWSWGGVSREKLFF
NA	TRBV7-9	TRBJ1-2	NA	TGTGCCAGCAGCTTAACAGGGCAGACAAGCTATGGCTACACCTTC	CASSLTGQTSYGYTF
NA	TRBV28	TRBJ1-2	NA	TGTGCCAGCAGTTTATTTCAGGGGCGCAATGGCTACACCTTC	CASSLFQGRNGYTF
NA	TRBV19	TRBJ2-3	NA	TGTGCCAGTAGTATAGGATTCACTGCGGGTACGCAGTATTTT	CASSIGFTAGTQYF
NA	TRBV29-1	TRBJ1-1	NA	TGCAGCGTCATGAACACTGAAGCTTTCTTT	CSVMNTEAFF
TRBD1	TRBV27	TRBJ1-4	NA	TGTGCCAGCAGTCCGCCTAACAGGGGGGGAGGTGAAAAACTGTTTTTT	CASSPPNRGGGEKLFF
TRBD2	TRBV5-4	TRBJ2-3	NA	TGTGCCAGCAGCTCTGCCGGGGGGGCAAGAGATACGCAGTATTTT	CASSSAGGARDTQYF
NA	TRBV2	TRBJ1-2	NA	TGTGCCAGCAGTAGACAAGACTATGGCTACACCTTC	CASSRQDYGYTF
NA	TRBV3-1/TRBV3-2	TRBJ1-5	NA	TGTGCCAGCAGCCCAACCAGGGGTGCACAGCCCCAGCATTTT	CASSPTRGAQPQHF
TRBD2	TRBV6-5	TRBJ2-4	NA	TGTGCCTCTCGGGCGGGAGGGATCCAAAACATTCAGTACTTC	CASRAGGIQNIQYF
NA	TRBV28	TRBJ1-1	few	TGTGCCAGCAGTCTGGGGCTCACTGAAGCTTTCTTT	CASSLGLTEAFF
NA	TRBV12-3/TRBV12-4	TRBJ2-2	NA	TGTGCCAGCAGTTTGGGGGCCCCCGGGGAGCTGTTTTTT	CASSLGAPGELFF
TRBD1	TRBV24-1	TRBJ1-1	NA	TGTGCCACCAGTCGAGGGGGCCGAGCTTTCTTT	CATSRGGRAFF
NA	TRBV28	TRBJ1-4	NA	TGTGCCAGCAGTTTCCTCCGACAGCAGACCCTTCCCGATGAAAAACTGTTTTTT	CASSFLRQQTLPDEKLFF
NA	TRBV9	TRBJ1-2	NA	TGTGCCAGCAGCGTGGACGGACTTGGCTACACCTTC	CASSVDGLGYTF
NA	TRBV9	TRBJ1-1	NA	TGTGCCAGCAGCGACGCACCGGGGGCTTTCTTT	CASSDAPGAFF
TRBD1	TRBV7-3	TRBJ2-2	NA	TGTGCCAGCACCTCCGGGACAGCGAACACCGGGGAGCTGTTTTTT	CASTSGTANTGELFF
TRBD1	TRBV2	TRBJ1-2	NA	TGTGCCAGCCTTGACAGGGTACAGAGTGTGGATGGCTACACCTTC	CASLDRVQSVDGYTF
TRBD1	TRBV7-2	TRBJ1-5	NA	TGTGCCAGCAGCGCGACCTCGACAGGGTTGGGTGAACAGCCCCAGCATTTT	CASSATSTGLGEQPQHF
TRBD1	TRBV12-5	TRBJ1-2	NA	TGTGCTAGTGGTTTGGTAGGGTGGGACAGGGACAACGGCTACACCTTC	CASGLVGWDRDNGYTF
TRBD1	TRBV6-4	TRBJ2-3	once	TGTGCCAGCAGTCCGGGACAGGGGTTTTCAGATACGCAGTATTTT	CASSPGQGFSDTQYF
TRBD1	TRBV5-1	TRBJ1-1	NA	TGCGCCAGCAGTTCTGACAGGGTGAGAACTGAAGCTTTCTTT	CASSSDRVRTEAFF
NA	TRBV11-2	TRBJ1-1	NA	TGTGCCAGCAGCTTCCCGCTCAGGAAAAACACTGAAGCTTTCTTT	CASSFPLRKNTEAFF
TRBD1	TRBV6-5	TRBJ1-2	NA	TGTGCCAGCAGTACGACAGGGTATGGCTACACCTTC	CASSTTGYGYTF
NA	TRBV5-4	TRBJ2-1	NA	TGTGCCAGCAGCTTTCGTGGCAGCTCCTACAATGAGCAGTTCTTC	CASSFRGSSYNEQFF
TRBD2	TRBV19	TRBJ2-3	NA	TGTGCCAGTAGGGAGCGGGGGGGATCCCCCACAGATACGCAGTATTTT	CASRERGGSPTDTQYF
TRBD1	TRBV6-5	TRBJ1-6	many	TGTGCCAGCAGACTCGGGACAGTCGTTAATTCACCCCTCCACTTT	CASRLGTVVNSPLHF
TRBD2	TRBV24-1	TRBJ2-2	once	TGTGCCACCAGTGGGCTCCGGCCTAGCGGATCGAACACCGGGGAGCTGTTTTTT	CATSGLRPSGSNTGELFF
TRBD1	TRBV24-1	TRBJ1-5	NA	TGTGCCACCAGTGGTCCTTCGAGGGACAGTAGCAATCAGCCCCAGCATTTT	CATSGPSRDSSNQPQHF